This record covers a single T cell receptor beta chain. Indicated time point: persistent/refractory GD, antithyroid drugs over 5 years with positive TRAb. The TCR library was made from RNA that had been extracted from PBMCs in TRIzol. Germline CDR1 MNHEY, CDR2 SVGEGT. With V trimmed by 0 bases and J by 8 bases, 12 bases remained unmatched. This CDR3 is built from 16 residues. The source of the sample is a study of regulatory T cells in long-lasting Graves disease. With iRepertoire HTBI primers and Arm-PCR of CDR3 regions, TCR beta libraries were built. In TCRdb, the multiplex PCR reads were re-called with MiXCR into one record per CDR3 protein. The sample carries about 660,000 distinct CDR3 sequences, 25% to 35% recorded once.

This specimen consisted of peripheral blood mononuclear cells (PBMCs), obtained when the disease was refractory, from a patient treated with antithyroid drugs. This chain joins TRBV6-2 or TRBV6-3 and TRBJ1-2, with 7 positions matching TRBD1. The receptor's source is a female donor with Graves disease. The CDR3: CASSYSPETGIGGYTF. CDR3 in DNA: TGTGCCAGCAGTTACTCGCCTGAGACAGGGATAGGGGGCTACACCTTC.